Below are 21 T cell receptor beta chains sequenced from a single sample in a study of cytomegalovirus exposure and HLA in healthy donors. Use of 60 Vbeta and 13 Jbeta primers characterized the PCR. This table comes from immunoSEQ multiplex PCR, and its TCRdb copy is limited to in-frame clones, with some not included. The sample holds about 170,000 clones, approximately 81% seen once. Sequencing input: PBMCs. These receptors were collected from a woman aged 45-60 years in good health and CMV-seronegative.

The CDR3 DNA reads as TGTGCCAGCAGCTCCACAGGCAATGAGCAGTTCTTC. This translates into CASSSTGNEQFF. The chain carries TRBV7-2 and TRBJ2-1; D may be TRBD1 (5 bases). The germline CDR1 and CDR2 sequences are SGHTA and FQGNSA. The CDR3 has 12 residues. The V end lost 4 bases, the J end lost 6 bases, and 7 bases lay between the germline ends. Drawing the rest from reference TRBV7-2 and TRBJ2-1, the complete variable domain is GAGVSQSPSNKVTEKGKDVELRCDPISGHTALYWYRQSLGQGLEFLIYFQGNSAPDKSGLPSDRFSAERTGGSVSTLTIQRTQQEDSAVYLCASSSTGNEQFFGPGTRLTVL.

The table lists this clone with a count of one. The V gene is TRBV18, the J gene TRBJ2-7; TRBD2 matches at 12 bases. V was clipped by 2 bases and J by 3 bases; unmatched bases: 8. Germline V gene data show CDR1 as KGHSH and CDR2 as LQKENI. CDR3 length: 17 residues. The CDR3 DNA is TGTGCCAGCTCACCAGGAACTAGCGGGAGGACCGTCTACGAGCAGTACTTC. Protein product: CASSPGTSGRTVYEQYF.

As regards this clone: Mismatch with germline at one junction end may stem from a read error. The gene calls are TRBV7-9 and TRBJ1-2; 9 bases line up with TRBD1. In germline, CDR1 is SEHNR, CDR2 FQNEAQ (reference sequence). The CDR3 has 15 amino acids. The CDR3: CSSSFSGTGSSGYTF. The CDR3 region has the DNA TGTTCCAGCAGCTTCAGCGGGACAGGGTCTAGTGGCTACACCTTC.

The J gene is TRBJ2-7, the V gene TRBV6-1, with D perhaps TRBD2 (5 bases). The germline CDR1 and CDR2 sequences are MNHNS and SASEGT. CDR3 size: 13 residues. V lost 6 bases and J lost 3, with 12 bases in between. The CDR3 reads CASSRGMNYEQYF. CDR3 coding DNA: TGTGCCAGCAGCCGAGGGATGAACTACGAGCAGTACTTC.

This chain joins TRBV9 and TRBJ1-4; D call uncertain. The germline V and J ends were trimmed by 5 bases and 0 bases, with 8 bases remaining between them. CDR3 length: 14 residues. CDR1 SGDLS and CDR2 YYNGEE come from the germline V gene. Here the CDR3 DNA reads TGTGCCAGCAGTCAACAGCCAACTAATGAAAAACTGTTTTTT. Translating it yields CASSQQPTNEKLFF.

The chain couples TRBV7-2 to TRBJ2-7, with D uncertain. The germline CDR1 and CDR2 sequences are SGHTA and FQGNSA. There are 13 residues in the CDR3. V was trimmed by 6 bases and J by 5 bases, leaving 14 bases between them. This CDR3 is CASSRQRTDEQYF. The CDR3 coding sequence is TGTGCCAGCAGTCGCCAGCGTACTGACGAGCAGTACTTC.

The gene calls are TRBV29-1 and TRBJ2-3; TRBD2 matches 10 bases. With 6 bases clipped from V and 3 bases from J, the junction kept 12 bases outside the gene matches. CDR3 length: 16 amino acids. Germline V gives CDR1 SQVTM, CDR2 ANQGSEA. The CDR3 region is CSVLPWVAGGTDTQYF. In DNA, the CDR3 is TGCAGCGTCTTACCTTGGGTAGCGGGGGGTACAGATACGCAGTATTTT.

This clone was seen a few times. The chain carries TRBV11-1 and TRBJ2-1; 7 bases are shared with TRBD1. Germline CDR1 SGHAT, CDR2 FQDESV (reference sequence). The V gene end was trimmed by 6 bases and the J gene end by 0 bases; junction bases not matched to a gene: 5. The CDR3 sequence is 15 residues long. The chain's CDR3 is CASRRTGVSYNEQFF. CDR3 DNA sequence: TGTGCCAGCAGAAGGACAGGCGTCTCCTACAATGAGCAGTTCTTC.

The chain links TRBV28 to TRBJ2-1; 9 bases agree with TRBD1. This CDR3 is 16 amino acids long. Germline-derived CDR1 and CDR2 are MDHEN and SYDVKM. V shed 1 base and J 7 bases; nucleotides not matched to a gene: 8. CDR3 nucleotide sequence: TGTGCCAGCAGTTTATCAGGTCCCGGGACAGGGAATGAGCAGTTCTTC. As protein: CASSLSGPGTGNEQFF.

The J gene is TRBJ2-3, the V gene TRBV21-1; the table calls TRBD2, which could not be checked here. TRBV21-1 is a recognized pseudogene. This CDR3 comprises 17 residues. The CDR3 sequence is CASSKAPRSTSTDTQYF. DNA of the CDR3: TGTGCCAGCAGCAAAGCGCCCCGGAGCACTAGCACAGATACGCAGTATTTT.

The rearrangement joins TRBV2 to TRBJ2-3; 12 bases line up with TRBD1. CDR3 size: 15 residues. Losses at the gene ends were 6 bases for V and 7 bases for J; bases not matched to a gene: 8. Germline V gene lookup returns CDR1 SNHLY and CDR2 FYNNEI. This chain's CDR3 is CASRSGTGGRYTQYF. For the CDR3, the DNA is TGTGCCAGCAGATCCGGGACAGGGGGCCGGTATACGCAGTATTTT.

The sample holds one count of this clone. The chain links TRBV4-1 to TRBJ1-2; the D is unclear. Deletions cut 1 base from V and 4 bases from J, with 10 bases between. In germline, CDR1 is MGHRA, CDR2 YSYEKL. The length of the CDR3 is 14 residues. CDR3 nucleotides: TGCGCCAGCAGCCAAGGAATGGTCGGCTATGGCTACACCTTC. Its protein product is CASSQGMVGYGYTF.

The V call is TRBV15, the J call TRBJ1-3, with 8 bases lining up with TRBD1. The germline gives CDR1 LNHNV, CDR2 YYDKDF (reference sequence). The CDR3 runs 15 residues. V shed 8 bases, J shed 4 bases, and the junction held 10 bases outside the gene matches. This CDR3 reads CATSGQVAGGNTIYF. CDR3 DNA: TGTGCCACCTCGGGACAGGTTGCGGGGGGAAACACCATATATTTT.

This chain links TRBV5-4 with TRBJ2-7, with no clear D. From germline, CDR1 is SGHNT and CDR2 YYREEE (reference sequence). V lost 0 bases, J lost 1 base, and 5 bases lay in between. This CDR3 comprises 13 residues. The CDR3 DNA reads as TGTGCCAGCAGCTTGGCCTTATCCTACGAGCAGTACTTC. Translating gives CASSLALSYEQYF.

Only a few counts were recorded for this clone. Within the sample, other DNA sequences also encode this same CDR3. The CDR3 DNA reads as TGTGCCAGCAGCGCGGGGGGAGGGGATACCGGGGAGCTGTTTTTT. Its translation is CASSAGGGDTGELFF. The gene calls are TRBV9 and TRBJ2-2; 7 nucleotides agree with TRBD2. The V segment lost 3 bases and the J segment 5 bases; nucleotides outside the gene matches: 7. CDR3 length: 15 residues. In germline, CDR1 is SGDLS, CDR2 YYNGEE.

The chain has TRBV30 and TRBJ1-1, with TRBD1 as a possible D gene (5 bases). There are 15 residues in the CDR3. Germline V CDR1 and CDR2: GTSNPN, SVGIG (reference sequence). Trimming shortened V by 5 bases and J by 0 bases, and 16 bases separated the two germline ends. The CDR3 is CAWGGAAPMNTEAFF. In DNA form, the CDR3 reads TGTGCCTGGGGTGGGGCCGCCCCAATGAACACTGAAGCTTTCTTT. Drawing the rest from reference TRBV30 and TRBJ1-1, the complete variable domain is SQTIHQWPATLVQPVGSPLSLECTVEGTSNPNLYWYRQAAGRGLQLLFYSVGIGQISSEVPQNLSASRPQDRQFILSSKKLLLSDSGFYLCAWGGAAPMNTEAFFGQGTRLTVV.

The chain combines TRBV4-1 with TRBJ2-7; 7 bases map to TRBD2. The CDR3 runs to 15 residues. J lost 2 bases, V lost 6 bases, and 10 bases had no gene match. From germline, CDR1 is MGHRA and CDR2 YSYEKL. CDR3 in amino acids: CASRPIAGGAYEQYF. CDR3 in DNA: TGCGCCAGCAGACCAATAGCGGGTGGGGCCTACGAGCAGTACTTC.

This clone showed up just a few times. The chain couples TRBV7-6 to TRBJ1-6; D is possibly TRBD1 (5 bases). CDR3 size: 16 residues. Germline V CDR1 and CDR2: SGHVS, FNYEAQ. Between the trimmed V and J ends, which lost 2 bases and 6 bases, there was a span of 14 bases. The CDR3 coding sequence is TGTGCCAGCAGCTTACAGGGAGGGACGGGTAATTCACCCCTCCACTTT. Protein sequence: CASSLQGGTGNSPLHF.

The chain recombines TRBV28 with TRBJ2-7; 7 nucleotides align to TRBD1. With 5 bases clipped from V and 0 bases from J, the junction kept 4 bases outside the gene matches. CDR1 MDHEN and CDR2 SYDVKM come from the germline V gene. The CDR3 has 14 residues. This chain's CDR3 is CASSPYRGSYEQYF. DNA for the CDR3: TGTGCCAGCAGTCCGTACAGGGGCTCCTACGAGCAGTACTTC.

On this clone: At one end, the junction sequence differs from germline, possibly due to a read error. The J gene is TRBJ1-4, the V gene TRBV7-9; D perhaps matches TRBD1 (5 bases). CDR1 and CDR2 from the germline V gene are SEHNR and FQNEAQ (reference sequence). This CDR3 spans 13 amino acids. The CDR3 loop is CSSSSGGGEKLFF. CDR3 bases: TGTTCCAGCAGCTCCGGGGGTGGGGAAAAACTGTTTTTT. Variable domain in full (rest from reference TRBV7-9 and TRBJ1-4): DTGVSQNPRHKITKRGQNVTFRCDPISEHNRLYWYRQTLGQGPEFLTYFQNEAQLEKSRLLSDRFSAERPKGSFSTLEIQRTEQGDSAMYLCSSSSGGGEKLFFGSGTQLSVL.

V and J are TRBV5-1 and TRBJ2-5; weak D call: TRBD2 (5 bases). The CDR3 is 13 residues long. CDR1 is SGHRS and CDR2 is YFSETQ in the germline V gene. V dropped 1 base and J dropped 5 bases, with 9 bases sitting between them. The CDR3 spells CASSLSLAETQYF. CDR3 in DNA: TGCGCCAGCAGCTTGAGTCTAGCCGAGACCCAGTACTTC.